This section outlines one T cell receptor (beta chain) sequence together with its context. Its antigen is currently not known. Base qualities are not provided; no much larger clone lies one nucleotide away. This specimen belongs to a study of shared clonotypes between healthy human individuals (dated by TCRdb to 2020 to 2022). About the study as a whole: The cohort comprised a couple of women and a few men aged 18 to 49 years. To estimate repertoire size and how much clonotypes are shared between individuals, the study performed deep sequencing of blood TCR repertoires from a handful of healthy adults. Libraries were prepared and TCR repertoires were sequenced by different laboratories using diverse techniques, in order to increase sequencing depth and limit assay-specific biases. For each donor, three plates each were used for CD4 naive and CD4 memory, two plates were used for CD8 naive, and one plate was used for CD8 memory. Leukapheresis yielded between about 0.94 and 9.5 billion PBMCs per donor.

CDR1 and CDR2 were assigned from the germline V gene as SGHRS and YFSETQ. Trimming at the junction amounts to 7 bases on V and 0 bases on J, and the germline ends lie 12 bases apart. The cysteine opens and the phenylalanine closes a CDR3 of 14 amino acids. The CDR3 DNA has 42 bases and is translated from base 1. What the study reported, not specific to this receptor: Higher generation probabilities were observed for clonotypes shared by all four sorted-subset donors than for non-shared clonotypes. Based on pairwise subsampling, the degree of clonotype sharing among donors was expected to be affected by sequencing depth. Because the study included only a small number of donors, the genetic and exposure-history diversity represented was limited. Naive subsets generally had larger estimated clonotype richness than memory subsets. Only blood was sampled, and tissue TCR repertoires likely differ from those in blood. Sharing across several donors was observed for roughly 5.4% of naive CD4, less than 4% of naive CD8, 2% to 2.5% of memory CD4, and over 0.3% of memory CD8 clonotypes. Incomplete sequencing was indicated by rarefaction of sorted-subset datasets, despite the large sequencing depth.

Using the deep immunoSEQ assay, multiplex PCR amplified TCR CDR3 regions from genomic DNA. Extracted genomic DNA from each cell subset was spread evenly across all wells of several immunoSEQ 96-well plates, with each plate serving as a replicate. For sorted subsets, each replicate PCR was loaded with 150 to 250 ng genomic DNA, equivalent to some 27,000 T cell genomes. The purified libraries were quantified using a Qubit 3.0 fluorometer, sized with a Bioanalyzer 2100, and then quantified again using the KAPA Library Quantification kit. Every immunoSEQ 96-well plate was sequenced on a separate single-read 150-cycle Illumina NextSeq 550 flow cell. The published analysis was carried out like this. Because the immunoSEQ output held only junctional sequences and lacked quality scores, the filtering could not match the filtering applied to full-length reads. Sequences were annotated with PyIR, a Python wrapper for IgBLAST v1.9, using IMGT germline references to assign V/J genes and CDR3. Reads were removed for weak V/J assignments (E-value above 1e-6), missing CDR3, stop codons, out-of-frame junctions, or ambiguous translated residues. A V3J clonotype was defined by an identical inferred V gene, J gene, and CDR3 amino acid sequence. Percentage overlap between repertoires was calculated by dividing the number of shared unique clonotypes by the size of the smaller repertoire. Richness of each repertoire was evaluated using RTK rarefaction, the Chao1 estimator, and Recon v2.1 estimates of unobserved clonotypes. Generation probabilities were computed with OLGA for all TCRbeta clonotypes obtained by the gDNA method from several donors. The immuneACCESS repertoire file appears here via TCRdb, limited to in-frame rearrangements. These files lack a portion of the clones; in checked studies, under half of the deficit traces to unresolved V genes, and the cause of the others is not known. The D gene and trimming were derived from the DNA, and the V and J assignments and clone size from that table. The sample profile shows about 2 million clones; about 95% of them were found once. The ten largest account for 1.1% of the sample.

CD8 naive samples consisted of CD45RO-negative cells that were positively selected for CCR7, yielding a CD45RA+CCR7+ population without TemRA cells. The donors were healthy, HIV-negative adults who had no recently reported acute infections or vaccinations. Only Caucasian adults living in Nashville, Tennessee, USA were represented among the donors. Blood was collected by leukapheresis, and PBMCs were isolated by Ficoll-Histopaque density gradient centrifugation and then cryopreserved in liquid nitrogen vapor phase. Analytical flow cytometry was used to check the purity and quantity of every magnetically sorted T cell population. Genomic DNA was isolated from each sorted fraction and quantified by UV absorbance on a Nanodrop 2000c.

The chain is encoded by TRBV5-1 joined to TRBJ2-3; the D gene assignment is ambiguous. The TCR originated in a man aged 18 to 35 in good health. The sample taken for sequencing was naive CD8+ T cells sorted from blood. Taken with the paper, the label for cell subset or site translates to: CD45RA+CCR7+. The CDR3 protein is CASRLNPSTDTQYF. The nucleotides read TGCGCCAGCCGTCTGAATCCTAGCACAGATACGCAGTATTTT.